What follows are 25 T cell receptor beta chains derived from one specimen sequenced in a study of a mutant IDH1 vaccine in newly diagnosed glioma. Measured with immunoSEQ multiplex PCR; TCRdb has only the in-frame clones, and not every one. The table includes 50,000 to 70,000 clones, about 81% detected once. These receptors' antigens are unknown. The sample's time point: week 23, last vaccination. It was 300 ug of mutant IDH1 20-mer peptide that made up each vaccine dose, given with topical imiquimod. This specimen was PBMCs, taken from a glioma patient whose treatment included an IDH1 peptide vaccine. The source of these receptors is a woman in her forties with glioma. Some clones in this sample may be carry-over from other donors' samples.

The genes are TRBV19 and TRBJ2-7; D possibly corresponds to TRBD2 (6 bases). The CDR3 extends over 15 amino acids. The V gene lost 3 bases and the J gene lost 2 bases, with 14 bases spanning the gap. Per germline, CDR1 LNHDA and CDR2 SQIVND (reference sequence). The DNA for the CDR3 is TGTGCCAGTAGTATGGAGGGTGGAGGGGCCTACGAGCAGTACTTC. Translation: CASSMEGGGAYEQYF.

The chain is built from TRBV5-1 and TRBJ2-3; no definite D call. The germline gives CDR1 SGHRS, CDR2 YFSETQ. This CDR3 has 15 residues. Trimming stripped 4 bases from V and 3 bases from J, with 15 bases between. CDR3 amino acids: CASSPRVGLTDTQYF. CDR3 coding DNA: TGCGCCAGCAGCCCCCGGGTGGGTTTAACAGATACGCAGTATTTT.

This chain joins TRBV10-3 and TRBJ2-3; a possible D gene is TRBD1 (6 bases). Per the germline V gene, CDR1 is ENHRY and CDR2 is SYGVKD. The CDR3 totals 11 residues. The V end lost 8 bases, the J end lost 3 bases, and 6 bases lay between the germline ends. Here the CDR3 reads CAIGQTDTQYF. Written as DNA, the CDR3 is TGTGCCATCGGACAGACAGATACGCAGTATTTT.

The CDR3 DNA reads as TGTGCCAGCAGCGGGACATCTGAAAATTCACCCCTCCACTTT. The encoded protein is CASSGTSENSPLHF. V gene TRBV7-6 combines with J gene TRBJ1-6, with D possibly TRBD1 on 6 matching bases. CDR1 and CDR2 from the germline V gene are SGHVS and FNYEAQ. The CDR3 has 14 amino acids. The germline V and J ends were trimmed by 5 bases and 7 bases, with 12 bases remaining between them.

This rearrangement joins TRBV6-1 to TRBJ1-2; 7 bases match TRBD1. The germline V gene encodes CDR1 MNHNS and CDR2 SASEGT. V shed 6 bases, J shed 5 bases, and the junction held 12 bases outside the gene matches. The CDR3 sequence is 15 residues long. In nucleotides, the CDR3 is TGTGCCAGCAGCGCCCCCCGGGACAGCGTGTATGGCTACACCTTC. This codes for CASSAPRDSVYGYTF.

The rearrangement uses TRBV5-1 and TRBJ2-3, with D hard to call. This CDR3 contains 13 residues. The V end lost 0 bases, the J end lost 4 bases, and 6 bases lay between the germline ends. The germline CDR1 and CDR2 sequences are SGHRS and YFSETQ. CDR3 sequence: CASSLEYADTQYF. The DNA for the CDR3 is TGCGCCAGCAGCTTGGAGTACGCAGATACGCAGTATTTT.

This rearrangement joins TRBV7-9 to TRBJ1-6; possible D gene TRBD1, 6 bases. This CDR3 is 15 amino acids long. The V gene's germline CDR1 is SEHNR and CDR2 FQNEAQ (reference sequence). V was clipped by 6 bases and J by 3 bases, with 12 bases between them. The CDR3 nucleotides are TGTGCCAGCAGTTGGGGGGGCAGCTATAATTCACCCCTCCACTTT. It is translated as CASSWGGSYNSPLHF.

The rearrangement joins TRBV7-2 to TRBJ2-5, with D possibly called TRBD1 or TRBD2 (6 bases each). The germline V gene encodes CDR1 SGHTA and CDR2 FQGNSA. Trimming removed 4 bases at V and 5 bases at J, with 20 bases between. The CDR3 consists of 16 residues. The CDR3 nucleotides read TGTGCCAGCAGCTCCAAGGGGGGCGGGTATCGGGAGACCCAGTACTTC. Residues: CASSSKGGGYRETQYF.

The chain uses TRBV5-1 and TRBJ1-1; TRBD1 might be the D (5 bases). This CDR3 has 14 residues. Per germline, CDR1 SGHRS and CDR2 YFSETQ. Trimming removed 2 bases from V and 5 bases from J, with 13 bases in between. The CDR3 DNA reads as TGCGCCAGCAGCTTCCAGGCGGGGGGAACTGAAGCTTTCTTT. The encoded protein is CASSFQAGGTEAFF. The full variable domain, with the rest looked up from reference TRBV5-1 and TRBJ1-1, is KAGVTQTPRYLIKTRGQQVTLSCSPISGHRSVSWYQQTPGQGLQFLFEYFSETQRNKGNFPGRFSGRQFSNSRSEMNVSTLELGDSALYLCASSFQAGGTEAFFGQGTRLTVV.

The chain is built from TRBV4-1 and TRBJ2-7; 11 nucleotides align to TRBD2. Germline V lookup: CDR1 MGHRA, CDR2 YSYEKL. Losses at the gene ends were 2 bases for V and 7 bases for J; bases not matched to a gene: 4. The CDR3 contains 14 residues. CDR3 sequence: CASSQRGLAGEQYF. The CDR3 DNA reads as TGCGCCAGCAGCCAACGCGGACTAGCGGGTGAGCAGTACTTC.

The chain joins TRBV19 to TRBJ2-7, with D perhaps TRBD2 (6 bases). Germline-derived CDR1 and CDR2 are LNHDA and SQIVND (reference sequence). V lost 5 bases and J lost 4, with 24 bases in between. This CDR3 has 17 amino acids. In DNA, the CDR3 is TGTGCCAGTAGTCAATCGCGGGGCCAGGGTACGGAGTACGAGCAGTACTTC. Translating it yields CASSQSRGQGTEYEQYF.

V usage is TRBV18 and J usage is TRBJ1-5; possible D gene TRBD1, 5 bases. The CDR3 extends over 14 amino acids. Between the trimmed V and J ends, which lost 5 bases and 1 base, there was a span of 9 bases. In germline, CDR1 is KGHSH, CDR2 LQKENI. The CDR3 loop reads CASSFSGSNQPQHF. The CDR3, as DNA: TGTGCCAGCTCATTTTCAGGGAGCAATCAGCCCCAGCATTTT.

With respect to this clone: It is unclear where the CDR3 begins or ends on the DNA, so no DNA is shown, and the CDR3 is as TCRdb lists it. The V call is TRBV6-5, the J call TRBJ1-1. Germline CDR1 and CDR2: MNHEY and SVGAGI. A total of 15 residues make up the CDR3, ends included. The CDR3 spells CASSTFGAMNTEAFF.

The chain has TRBV6-1 and TRBJ1-2; 7 positions match TRBD1. The germline V gene has CDR1 MNHNS and CDR2 SASEGT. The CDR3 has 14 residues. Unmatched junction bases numbered 7, after V lost 5 bases and J lost 4 bases. The CDR3 sequence: CASSLQGSRYGYTF. CDR3 coding DNA: TGTGCCAGCAGTTTACAGGGGTCGCGCTATGGCTACACCTTC.

The V gene is TRBV7-9, the J gene TRBJ2-1; possible D gene TRBD1, 8 bases. Trimming removed 5 bases from V and 12 bases from J, with 14 bases in between. The CDR3 runs 12 residues. Germline V gene data show CDR1 as SEHNR and CDR2 as FQNEAQ (reference sequence). The CDR3 DNA is TGTGCCAGCAGCCCAACAGGGGGGGGGCAGTTCTTC. It is translated as CASSPTGGGQFF. Using reference TRBV7-9 and TRBJ2-1 for the parts outside the CDR3, the full variable domain is DTGVSQNPRHKITKRGQNVTFRCDPISEHNRLYWYRQTLGQGPEFLTYFQNEAQLEKSRLLSDRFSAERPKGSFSTLEIQRTEQGDSAMYLCASSPTGGGQFFGPGTRLTVL.

The chain is built from TRBV7-2 and TRBJ1-3; D unresolved. Germline V gene lookup returns CDR1 SGHTA and CDR2 FQGNSA. The V end lost 4 bases, the J end lost 2 bases, and 18 bases lay between the germline ends. CDR3 length: 17 residues. Here the CDR3 DNA reads TGTGCCAGCAGCTCATCCGGGTCCTCAGCCCCTGGAAACACCATATATTTT. Translating it yields CASSSSGSSAPGNTIYF.

V and J are TRBV27 and TRBJ2-1; 8 bases are shared with TRBD2. The germline V gene encodes CDR1 MNHEY and CDR2 SMNVEV (reference sequence). Trimming cost V 4 bases and J 4 bases; bases outside gene matches: 3. The CDR3 totals 14 residues. The DNA for the CDR3 is TGTGCCAGCAGTTACGGGGGGGGTTACAATGAGCAGTTCTTC. Its protein product is CASSYGGGYNEQFF.

The chain uses TRBV5-4 and TRBJ2-1, with 10 nucleotides matching TRBD1. The length of the CDR3 is 15 residues. J was trimmed by 3 bases and V by 4 bases; bases with no gene match: 4. The germline V gene encodes CDR1 SGHNT and CDR2 YYREEE (reference sequence). CDR3 in DNA: TGTGCCAGCAGCCAGGGACAGGGGAACTACAATGAGCAGTTCTTC. Translation gives CASSQGQGNYNEQFF.

The chain uses TRBV14 and TRBJ1-1; D remains ambiguous. Trimming took off 3 bases at V and 5 bases at J, with 13 bases between the two ends. From germline, CDR1 is SGHDN and CDR2 FVKESK. CDR3 size: 14 residues. CDR3 sequence (DNA): TGTGCCAGCAGCCAGAGGAGTTTGGGGACTGAAGCTTTCTTT. Amino acid sequence: CASSQRSLGTEAFF.

The CDR3 coding sequence is TGCGCCAGCAGCCAAGATCTGGAAGAAAAACTGTTTTTT. Its protein product is CASSQDLEEKLFF. V usage is TRBV4-3 and J usage is TRBJ1-4, with D hard to call. V was shortened by 0 bases and J by 8 bases, with 7 bases between the two germline ends. CDR3 size: 13 residues. The germline V gene encodes CDR1 LGHNA and CDR2 YSLEER.

The V and J genes are TRBV9 and TRBJ1-1; D may be TRBD1 (5 bases). This CDR3 is built from 14 residues. Germline lookup yields CDR1 SGDLS and CDR2 YYNGEE. The V end lost 1 base, the J end lost 3 bases, and 10 bases lay between the germline ends. CDR3 DNA sequence: TGTGCCAGCAGCGTACAGGGAGCGGACACTGAAGCTTTCTTT. Translation gives CASSVQGADTEAFF.

This chain joins TRBV7-9 and TRBJ1-3, with D possibly matching TRBD1 (5 bases). The V and J ends lost 5 bases and 4 bases respectively, with 15 bases between them. There are 15 residues in the CDR3. Germline assignment: CDR1 SEHNR and CDR2 FQNEAQ (reference sequence). The DNA of the CDR3 is TGTGCCAGCAGCAAGGGACCACCCGGCGGAAACACCATATATTTT. This encodes CASSKGPPGGNTIYF.

The V and J genes are TRBV4-3 and TRBJ2-2; 7 bases match TRBD1. The CDR3 sequence is 17 residues long. V lost 4 bases and J lost 4; bases outside the gene matches: 12. In germline, CDR1 is LGHNA, CDR2 YSLEER. CDR3 sequence: CASSLLTGSNPTGELFF. The CDR3 DNA follows: TGCGCCAGCAGCCTGCTGACAGGGAGTAACCCCACCGGGGAGCTGTTTTTT.

The chain uses TRBV25-1 and TRBJ2-7, with 7 bases matching TRBD2. Germline CDR1 reads MGHDK; CDR2 reads SYGVNS. The J segment lost 3 bases and the V segment lost 0 bases, leaving 8 bases of the junction unmatched. There are 16 residues in the CDR3. CDR3 amino acids: CASSEYPKGGGYEQYF. In DNA, the CDR3 is TGTGCCAGCAGTGAATACCCCAAGGGCGGGGGCTACGAGCAGTACTTC.

CDR3 protein: CASSIGDLGNSPLHF. CDR3 in DNA: TGTGCCAGTAGTATCGGTGACTTGGGTAATTCACCCCTCCACTTT. V and J are TRBV19 and TRBJ1-6; D unresolved. Germline lookup yields CDR1 LNHDA and CDR2 SQIVND (reference sequence). The CDR3 contains 15 residues. The V and J ends lost 3 bases and 6 bases respectively, with 12 bases between them.